These 29 T cell receptor beta chains were sequenced from one sample in a study of spatial heterogeneity in lung cancer (dated by TCRdb to about 2019). In the paper's terms, the time point label means: blood at routine non-recurrence follow-up after resection. Library construction relied on 5' RACE. The listed sequencing device is NextSeq 500. TCRdb redid the processing of the public reads, applying fastp at Q25 and MiXCR, and retained in-frame beta chains. Rows are unified per CDR3 protein, each entry keeping the most common DNA and genes. This sample lists 20,000 to 30,000 distinct CDR3 sequences; 8% to 10% were detected once. In total, the top ten clones hold less than 25% of the sample. The sample here was PBMCs, taken at follow-up. These receptors all come from a male donor with early-stage non-small cell lung cancer.

This clonotype was observed many times. The chain recombines TRBV12-3 or TRBV12-4 with TRBJ2-2; the D is unclear. V was pared by 5 bases and J by 2 bases, with 3 bases between. The CDR3 length is 12 residues. CDR3 DNA: TGTGCCAGCAGTCCTAACACCGGGGAGCTGTTTTTT. This translates into CASSPNTGELFF.

The rearrangement links TRBV20-1 to TRBJ2-7; 8 bases fit TRBD2. V was clipped by 7 bases and J by 6 bases; unmatched bases: 8. The germline CDR1 and CDR2 sequences are DFQATT and SNEGSKA (reference sequence). The CDR3 is made up of 12 amino acids. The CDR3 spells CSGDSGEVEQYF. In nucleotides, the CDR3 is TGCAGTGGGGATAGCGGGGAGGTCGAGCAGTACTTC.

This clonotype was observed a handful of times. The rearrangement links TRBV5-6 to TRBJ2-1, with 8 bases fitting TRBD2. The V gene's germline CDR1 is SGHDT and CDR2 YYEEEE. V was pared by 2 bases and J by 8 bases, with 6 bases of the junction left unmatched. The CDR3 has 14 residues. The DNA for the CDR3 is TGTGCCAGCAGCTTATGGCGGGGGGTGGATGAGCAGTTCTTC. Its protein product is CASSLWRGVDEQFF.

This clonotype was found many times. The V and J genes are TRBV28 and TRBJ1-5, with D hard to call. Germline V gene lookup returns CDR1 MDHEN and CDR2 SYDVKM. Trimming cost V 7 bases and J 0 bases, with 16 bases left between them. The CDR3 totals 16 residues. In nucleotides, the CDR3 is TGTGCCAGCACCGCGAGAGGAAAACTTAGCAATCAGCCCCAGCATTTT. It specifies CASTARGKLSNQPQHF.

In its sample, this clonotype was seen many times. The J gene is TRBJ1-5, the V gene TRBV6-2 or TRBV6-3; possible D gene TRBD1, 5 bases. The CDR3 contains 15 residues. V was cut by 4 bases and J by 3 bases, with 13 bases left in between. The germline V gene has CDR1 MNHEY and CDR2 SVGEGT. The CDR3 nucleotides are TGTGCCAGCAGTTCCGGGACGCCTCCCAATCAGCCCCAGCATTTT. Residues: CASSSGTPPNQPQHF.

This sequence joins TRBV4-1 and TRBJ1-5; TRBD1 agrees at 7 bases. Unmatched junction bases numbered 5, after V lost 2 bases and J lost 7 bases. The CDR3 totals 14 residues. CDR1 and CDR2 from the germline V gene are MGHRA and YSYEKL. CDR3 protein: CASSQNDRVQPQHF. The CDR3, as DNA: TGCGCCAGCAGCCAAAATGACAGGGTCCAGCCCCAGCATTTT.

Ten or more counts support this clonotype. V gene TRBV6-5 combines with J gene TRBJ1-2; D call uncertain. Germline V gene sequence: CDR1 MNHEY, CDR2 SVGAGI. This CDR3 spans 15 amino acids. The V and J ends lost 0 bases and 3 bases respectively, with 11 bases between them. This CDR3 reads CASSYSGLGDYGYTF. CDR3 coding DNA: TGTGCCAGCAGTTACTCGGGTCTAGGAGACTATGGCTACACCTTC.

The V gene is TRBV6-2 or TRBV6-3, the J gene TRBJ2-1; perhaps TRBD2 as D (5 bases). The CDR3 contains 15 residues. The germline V and J ends were trimmed by 7 bases and 4 bases, with 17 bases remaining between them. Germline V lookup: CDR1 MNHEY, CDR2 SVGEGT. The CDR3 DNA is TGTGCCAGCACCCCGCGGAAATCGGGGTACAATGAGCAGTTCTTC. Residues: CASTPRKSGYNEQFF.

At least ten counts were recorded for this clonotype. CDR3 loop: CASSLDNPGLNSPLHF. CDR3 in DNA: TGCGCCAGCAGCTTGGATAATCCGGGACTTAATTCACCCCTCCACTTT. The J gene is TRBJ1-6, the V gene TRBV5-1, with D possibly matching TRBD1 (5 bases). Germline V gene sequence: CDR1 SGHRS, CDR2 YFSETQ. This CDR3 comprises 16 residues. V was cut by 0 bases and J by 6 bases, with 13 bases left in between.

This clonotype is termed large (0.1 to 1%). The chain has TRBV20-1 and TRBJ2-1; D gene uncertain. Germline loops: CDR1 DFQATT, CDR2 SNEGSKA (reference sequence). The V end lost 4 bases, the J end lost 5 bases, and 12 bases lay between the germline ends. The CDR3 length is 13 residues. CDR3 nucleotides: TGCAGTGCTACTCACGATTACCACAATGAGCAGTTCTTC. Protein: CSATHDYHNEQFF.

By its share, this clonotype is medium-sized. The chain carries TRBV29-1 and TRBJ1-5; D gene ambiguous. This CDR3 region has 14 residues. CDR1 and CDR2 (germline): SQVTM, ANQGSEA. V lost 5 bases to trimming and J lost 0 bases, with 11 bases between them. CDR3 sequence reads: CSVLEQTSNQPQHF. In DNA form, the CDR3 reads TGCAGCGTTCTTGAGCAAACTAGCAATCAGCCCCAGCATTTT.

This clonotype was seen more than once but under ten times. The chain uses TRBV4-2 and TRBJ1-6; D possibly corresponds to TRBD1 (6 bases). CDR3 size: 14 residues. Per germline, CDR1 LGHNA and CDR2 YNFKEQ. V lost 4 bases and J 6 bases, leaving 10 bases between the germline ends. The CDR3 sequence is CASSLQGINSPLHF. CDR3 DNA: TGTGCCAGCAGCCTACAGGGTATTAATTCACCCCTCCACTTT.

This clonotype appeared many times. The V call is TRBV30, the J call TRBJ2-1; tentatively, D is TRBD1 (6 bases). Germline values: CDR1 GTSNPN, CDR2 SVGIG (reference sequence). The CDR3 length is 13 residues. V lost 2 bases and J lost 9, with 14 bases in between. For the CDR3, the DNA is TGTGCCTGGAGTTCGGACAGCGCGGGTGAGCAGTTCTTC. This translates into CAWSSDSAGEQFF.

This clonotype occurred many times. The chain recombines TRBV6-6 with TRBJ2-7; weak D call: TRBD1 (5 bases). V was trimmed by 2 bases and J by 2 bases, leaving 10 bases between them. Germline CDR1 and CDR2: MNHNY and SVGAGI (reference sequence). The CDR3 contains 14 residues. CDR3 DNA: TGTGCCAGCAGTTACAAAGACAGCACCTACGAGCAGTACTTC. The encoded protein is CASSYKDSTYEQYF.

This clonotype was observed many times. The chain combines TRBV10-2 with TRBJ2-1; no clear D gene. The CDR3 spans 16 residues. Deletions cut 0 bases from V and 6 bases from J, with 15 bases between. From germline, CDR1 is WSHSY and CDR2 SAAADI. CDR3 loop: CASSESFELIANEQFF. In nucleotides, the CDR3 is TGCGCCAGCAGTGAGTCTTTTGAATTAATCGCCAATGAGCAGTTCTTC.

There are many counts of this clonotype. The V gene is TRBV10-3, the J gene TRBJ2-2, with D unresolved. The V and J ends lost 0 bases and 0 bases respectively, with 11 bases between them. Germline CDR1 and CDR2: ENHRY and SYGVKD. This CDR3 has 17 residues. The CDR3 reads CAISESGSQANTGELFF. Here the CDR3 DNA reads TGTGCCATCAGTGAGTCAGGCAGCCAAGCGAACACCGGGGAGCTGTTTTTT.

This clonotype appeared a few times. The genes are TRBV15 and TRBJ2-2; D gene ambiguous. There are 15 residues in the CDR3. V was pared by 1 base and J by 2 bases, with 8 bases between. CDR1 and CDR2 (germline): LNHNV, YYDKDF (reference sequence). CDR3 nucleotide sequence: TGTGCCACCAGCAGAGCCAGAATTAACACCGGGGAGCTGTTTTTT. Its translation: CATSRARINTGELFF.

This clonotype was counted many times. The rearrangement links TRBV20-1 to TRBJ2-5, with TRBD2 matching 10 bases. J gave up 1 base and V 1 base, and 0 bases lay outside the gene matches. This CDR3 is 14 amino acids long. Germline V gene sequence: CDR1 DFQATT, CDR2 SNEGSKA (reference sequence). In DNA form, the CDR3 reads TGCAGTGCTAGAGGGACTAGCGGCCAAGAGACCCAGTACTTC. It encodes CSARGTSGQETQYF.

This clonotype was counted a few times. The gene calls are TRBV11-2 and TRBJ2-7; TRBD1 agrees at 10 bases. The V gene end was trimmed by 4 bases and the J gene end by 1 base; junction bases not matched to a gene: 4. CDR1 is SGHAT, CDR2 FQNNGV, per germline. This CDR3 region has 15 residues. CDR3 sequence reads: CASSSWDRGSYEQYF. In DNA, the CDR3 is TGTGCCAGCAGCTCATGGGACAGGGGATCCTACGAGCAGTACTTC.

This clonotype has at least ten counts. V and J are TRBV6-6 and TRBJ2-3; D gene uncertain. The germline gives CDR1 MNHNY, CDR2 SVGAGI (reference sequence). This CDR3 region has 14 residues. The V end was cut by 4 bases, the J end by 0 bases, with 8 bases between. Written as DNA, the CDR3 is TGTGCCAGCAGTTTTACACGTAGCACAGATACGCAGTATTTT. Protein sequence: CASSFTRSTDTQYF.

The gene calls are TRBV29-1 and TRBJ2-7; weak D call: TRBD2 (5 bases). CDR3 length equals 12 residues. V was pared by 2 bases and J by 5 bases, with 10 bases between. Per germline, CDR1 SQVTM and CDR2 ANQGSEA. The CDR3 coding sequence is TGCAGCGTTGAAAAATCGCGGGACGAGCAGTACTTC. The encoded protein is CSVEKSRDEQYF.

The V gene is TRBV7-8, the J gene TRBJ1-1; the match to TRBD1 covers 11 bases. After removal of 5 bases from V and 1 base from J, the junction contained 0 bases not matched to a gene. The CDR3 has 14 residues. Germline CDR1 SGHVS, CDR2 FQNEAQ. DNA of the CDR3: TGTGCCAGCAGCGGACAGGGGGCGAACACTGAAGCTTTCTTT. It translates to CASSGQGANTEAFF.

The chain recombines TRBV27 with TRBJ1-5; the D gene is possibly TRBD1 (5 bases). V was clipped by 6 bases and J by 3 bases, with 15 bases between them. Germline assignment: CDR1 MNHEY and CDR2 SMNVEV (reference sequence). The CDR3 consists of 15 residues. The CDR3 DNA sequence: TGTGCCAGCAGATCGGGACTCGAGAACAATCAGCCCCAGCATTTT. Its protein product is CASRSGLENNQPQHF.

The chain links TRBV9 to TRBJ2-1; 11 bases are shared with TRBD2. V was clipped by 5 bases and J by 10 bases; unmatched bases: 14. Germline V gives CDR1 SGDLS, CDR2 YYNGEE. The CDR3 spans 16 residues. CDR3 residues: CASSILSSGGAGEQFF. The CDR3 coding sequence is TGTGCCAGCAGTATACTAAGTAGCGGGGGGGCCGGCGAGCAGTTCTTC.

This clonotype was detected only a few times. J is TRBJ1-1 and V is TRBV28, with a possible D match to TRBD1 (6 bases). The V and J ends lost 6 bases and 5 bases respectively, with 16 bases between them. The CDR3 consists of 14 residues. In germline, CDR1 is MDHEN, CDR2 SYDVKM. The CDR3 nucleotides read TGTGCCAGCAGGTCACCCAGGACAGAAACTGAAGCTTTCTTT. Residues: CASRSPRTETEAFF.

The table lists this clonotype with many counts. The V gene is TRBV15, the J gene TRBJ2-1; 10 positions agree with TRBD2. This CDR3 has 17 residues. The germline gives CDR1 LNHNV, CDR2 YYDKDF (reference sequence). Trimming took 3 bases from V and 1 from J; bases not matched to a gene: 6. The CDR3 nucleotides read TGTGCCACCAGCAGGCATCTAGCGGGGGATTCCTACAATGAGCAGTTCTTC. Its translation is CATSRHLAGDSYNEQFF. Based on the CDR3 plus reference TRBV15 and TRBJ2-1, the full variable domain is DAMVIQNPRYQVTQFGKPVTLSCSQTLNHNVMYWYQQKSSQAPKLLFHYYDKDFNNEADTPDNFQSRRPNTSFCFLDIRSPGLGDTAMYLCATSRHLAGDSYNEQFFGPGTRLTVL.

About this clonotype itself: A read error may explain this, as a much larger clone is one base away. No conserved phenylalanine or tryptophan is present at the end of the CDR3, so a read error is the likely explanation. The genes are TRBV19 and TRBJ1-1; 8 bases agree with TRBD1. The CDR3 spans 15 residues. The germline V gene encodes CDR1 LNHDA and CDR2 SQIVND (reference sequence). V shed 4 bases and J 5 bases; nucleotides not matched to a gene: 9. CDR3 region: CASSSDRGSGTEAFI. DNA of the CDR3: TGTGCCAGTAGTAGCGACAGGGGAAGCGGAACTGAAGCTTTCATT.

This clonotype was recorded at least ten times. The CDR3 here is CASSFTPLGTEAFF. CDR3 bases: TGTGCCAGCAGTTTCACCCCTCTGGGGACTGAAGCTTTCTTT. The chain is built from TRBV7-2 and TRBJ1-1; D not certain. This CDR3 spans 14 amino acids. The V end lost 6 bases, the J end lost 5 bases, and 16 bases lay between the germline ends. Germline-derived CDR1 and CDR2 are SGHTA and FQGNSA.

V gene TRBV29-1 combines with J gene TRBJ2-3, with a tentative D call TRBD2 (6 bases). The CDR3 spans 15 residues. V was cut by 0 bases and J by 0 bases, with 10 bases left in between. Germline assignment: CDR1 SQVTM and CDR2 ANQGSEA. The CDR3 region has the DNA TGCAGCGTTGAAGATTGGAGGGCTAGCACAGATACGCAGTATTTT. This sequence encodes CSVEDWRASTDTQYF.